The clone carrying this T cell receptor beta chain was seen more than once but under ten times. Trimming removed 0 bases at V and 0 bases at J, with 6 bases between. This CDR3 spans 15 amino acids. The germline V gene has CDR1 MGHRA and CDR2 YSYEKL. The data originate from a study of cytomegalovirus exposure and HLA in healthy donors. Only in-frame clones appear in the TCRdb table, and some are missing; sequencing was by immunoSEQ multiplex PCR. This sample yields hundreds of thousands of clones, of which approximately 87% are seen a single time; about 2.8% belongs to the top ten. The sequencing sample was made of PBMCs. This receptor was obtained from a man aged 18 to 29 in good health and CMV-seronegative. The V and J genes are TRBV4-1 and TRBJ1-5; no definite D call. The DNA for the CDR3 is TGCGCCAGCAGCCAAGATCCAGATAGCAATCAGCCCCAGCATTTT. Translating gives CASSQDPDSNQPQHF.